This T cell receptor (beta chain) originates from a study of blood T cell repertoires in COVID-19. The J segment lost 6 bases and the V segment lost 0 bases, leaving 6 bases of the junction unmatched. There are 15 residues in the CDR3. CDR1 is SEHNR and CDR2 is FQNEAQ in the germline V gene (reference sequence). In terms of age and location, participants ranged from roughly 18 to 90 years and lived in roughly 22 US areas. Sequencing was performed with immunoSEQ multiplex PCR; in TCRdb, only in-frame clones are kept and a portion is missing. The sample holds around 250,000 clones, about 90% seen once.

This TCR came from a woman aged 30 to 39 with acute COVID-19. This chain links TRBV7-9 with TRBJ2-7; 9 nucleotides line up with TRBD1. Sequencing used PBMCs or T cells enriched from blood (not recorded which). The CDR3 spells CASSLAAGQGFEQYF. For the CDR3, the DNA is TGTGCCAGCAGCTTAGCAGCCGGACAGGGGTTCGAGCAGTACTTC.